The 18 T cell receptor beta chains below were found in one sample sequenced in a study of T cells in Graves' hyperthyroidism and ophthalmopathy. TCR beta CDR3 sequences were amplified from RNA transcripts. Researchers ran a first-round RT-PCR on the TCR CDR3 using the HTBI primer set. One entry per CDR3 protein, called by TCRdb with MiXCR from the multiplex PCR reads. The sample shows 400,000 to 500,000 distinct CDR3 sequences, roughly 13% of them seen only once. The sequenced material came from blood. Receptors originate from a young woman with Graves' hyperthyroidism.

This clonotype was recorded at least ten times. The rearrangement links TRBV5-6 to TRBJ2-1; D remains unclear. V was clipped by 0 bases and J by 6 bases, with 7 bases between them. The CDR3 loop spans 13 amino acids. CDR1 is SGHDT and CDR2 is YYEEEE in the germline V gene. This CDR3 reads CASSLVASNEQFF. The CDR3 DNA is TGTGCCAGCAGCTTGGTAGCCTCCAATGAGCAGTTCTTC.

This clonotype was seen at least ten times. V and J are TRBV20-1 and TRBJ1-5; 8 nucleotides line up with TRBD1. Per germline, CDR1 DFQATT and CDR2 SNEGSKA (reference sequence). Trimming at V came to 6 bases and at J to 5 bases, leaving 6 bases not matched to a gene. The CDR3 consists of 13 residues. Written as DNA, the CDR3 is TGCAGTGCGAGAACAGGGGGAGATCAGCCCCAGCATTTT. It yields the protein CSARTGGDQPQHF.

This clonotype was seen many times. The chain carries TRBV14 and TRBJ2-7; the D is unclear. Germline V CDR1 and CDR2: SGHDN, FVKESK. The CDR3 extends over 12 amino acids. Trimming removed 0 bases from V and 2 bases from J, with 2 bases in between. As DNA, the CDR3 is TGTGCCAGCAGCCAAGAGACCTACGAGCAGTACTTC. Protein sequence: CASSQETYEQYF.

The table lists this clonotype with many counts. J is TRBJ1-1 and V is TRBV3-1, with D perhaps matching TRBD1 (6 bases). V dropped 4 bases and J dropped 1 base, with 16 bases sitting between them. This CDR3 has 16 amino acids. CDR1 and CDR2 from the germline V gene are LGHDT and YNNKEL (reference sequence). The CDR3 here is CASSLGRGGPNTEAFF. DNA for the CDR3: TGTGCCAGCAGCCTTGGGAGGGGGGGACCGAACACTGAAGCTTTCTTT.

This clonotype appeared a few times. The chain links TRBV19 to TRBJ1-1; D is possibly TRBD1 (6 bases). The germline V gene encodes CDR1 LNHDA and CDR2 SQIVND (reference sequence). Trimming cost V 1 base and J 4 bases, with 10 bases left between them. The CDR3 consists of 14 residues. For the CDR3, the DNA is TGTGCCAGTAGTATAGTCCCAGGGGTCACTGAAGCTTTCTTT. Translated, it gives CASSIVPGVTEAFF.

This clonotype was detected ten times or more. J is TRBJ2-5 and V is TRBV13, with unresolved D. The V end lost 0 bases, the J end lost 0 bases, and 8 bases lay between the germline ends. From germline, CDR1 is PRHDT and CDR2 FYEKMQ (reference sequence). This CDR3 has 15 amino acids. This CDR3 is CASSLGRRNQETQYF. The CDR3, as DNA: TGTGCCAGCAGCTTAGGCCGACGGAACCAAGAGACCCAGTACTTC.

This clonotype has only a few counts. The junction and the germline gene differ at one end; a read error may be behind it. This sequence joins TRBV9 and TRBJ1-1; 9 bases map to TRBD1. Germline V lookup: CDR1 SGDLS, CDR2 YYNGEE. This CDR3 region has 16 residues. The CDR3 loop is CASSPMTGGVKTEAFF. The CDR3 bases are TGTGCCAGCAGCCCGATGACAGGGGGTGTGAAAACTGAAGCTTTCTTT.

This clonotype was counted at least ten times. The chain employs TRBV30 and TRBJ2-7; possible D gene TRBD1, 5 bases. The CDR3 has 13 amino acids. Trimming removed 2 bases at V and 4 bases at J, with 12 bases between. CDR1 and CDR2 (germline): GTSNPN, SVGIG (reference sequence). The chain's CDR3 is CAWSKDSLYEQYF. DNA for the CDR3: TGTGCCTGGAGTAAAGACAGTCTGTACGAGCAGTACTTC.

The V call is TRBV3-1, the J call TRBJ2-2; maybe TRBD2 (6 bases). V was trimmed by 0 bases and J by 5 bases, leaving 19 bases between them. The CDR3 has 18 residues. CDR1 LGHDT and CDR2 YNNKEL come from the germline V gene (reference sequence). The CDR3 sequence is CASSQDRAGKLFTGELFF. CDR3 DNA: TGTGCCAGCAGCCAAGATCGGGCGGGGAAGTTATTTACCGGGGAGCTGTTTTTT.

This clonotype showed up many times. The CDR3 here is CASSEHRQGGGEQYF. CDR3 coding DNA: TGTGCCAGCAGCGAACATCGCCAGGGGGGGGGCGAGCAGTACTTC. The chain combines TRBV28 with TRBJ2-7; D is perhaps TRBD1 or TRBD2 (7 bases each). Germline CDR1 is MDHEN and CDR2 is SYDVKM. There are 15 residues in the CDR3. V was pared by 6 bases and J by 6 bases, with 21 bases between.

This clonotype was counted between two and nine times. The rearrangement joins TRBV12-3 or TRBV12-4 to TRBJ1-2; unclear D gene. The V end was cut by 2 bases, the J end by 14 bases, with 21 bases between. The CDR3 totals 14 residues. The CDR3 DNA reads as TGTGCCAGCAGTTTATCCCCGGCGCGGACCCTTGGGACCTTC. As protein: CASSLSPARTLGTF.

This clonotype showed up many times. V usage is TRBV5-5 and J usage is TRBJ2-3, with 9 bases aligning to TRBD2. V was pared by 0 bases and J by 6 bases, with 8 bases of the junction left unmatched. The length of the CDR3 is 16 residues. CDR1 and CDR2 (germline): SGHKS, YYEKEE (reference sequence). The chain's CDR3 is CASSLDGSGRPDTQYF. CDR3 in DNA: TGTGCCAGCAGCTTGGACGGTAGCGGGAGACCTGATACGCAGTATTTT. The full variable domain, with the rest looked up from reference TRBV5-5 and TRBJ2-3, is DAGVTQSPTHLIKTRGQQVTLRCSPISGHKSVSWYQQVLGQGPQFIFQYYEKEERGRGNFPDRFSARQFPNYSSELNVNALLLGDSALYLCASSLDGSGRPDTQYFGPGTRLTVL.

The CDR3 is CATTTFGGYGYTF. The DNA of the CDR3 is TGTGCCACCACCACGTTTGGGGGCTATGGCTACACCTTC. The chain combines TRBV19 with TRBJ1-2; tentatively, D is TRBD1 (5 bases). V lost 10 bases, J lost 4 bases, and 16 bases lay in between. This CDR3 spans 13 amino acids. CDR1 is LNHDA and CDR2 is SQIVND in the germline V gene (reference sequence).

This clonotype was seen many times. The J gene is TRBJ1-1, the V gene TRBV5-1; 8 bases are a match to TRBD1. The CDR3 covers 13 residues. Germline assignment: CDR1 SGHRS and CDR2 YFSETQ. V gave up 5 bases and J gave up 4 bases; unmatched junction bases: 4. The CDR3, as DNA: TGCGCCAGCAGAAATACAGGGGGCACTGAAGCTTTCTTT. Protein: CASRNTGGTEAFF. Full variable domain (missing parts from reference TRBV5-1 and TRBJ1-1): KAGVTQTPRYLIKTRGQQVTLSCSPISGHRSVSWYQQTPGQGLQFLFEYFSETQRNKGNFPGRFSGRQFSNSRSEMNVSTLELGDSALYLCASRNTGGTEAFFGQGTRLTVV.

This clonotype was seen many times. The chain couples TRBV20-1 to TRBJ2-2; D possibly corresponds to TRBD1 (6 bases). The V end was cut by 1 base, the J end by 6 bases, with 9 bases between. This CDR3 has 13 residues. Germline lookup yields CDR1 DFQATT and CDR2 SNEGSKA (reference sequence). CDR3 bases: TGCAGTGCTAGAGTTACAGGGCCCGGGGAGCTGTTTTTT. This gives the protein CSARVTGPGELFF.

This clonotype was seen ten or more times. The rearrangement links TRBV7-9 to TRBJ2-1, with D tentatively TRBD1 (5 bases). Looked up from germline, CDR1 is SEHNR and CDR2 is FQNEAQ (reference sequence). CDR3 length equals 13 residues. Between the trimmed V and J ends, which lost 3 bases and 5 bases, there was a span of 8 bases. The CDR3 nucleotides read TGTGCCAGCAGCTTCGGACACAACAATGAGCAGTTCTTC. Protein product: CASSFGHNNEQFF.

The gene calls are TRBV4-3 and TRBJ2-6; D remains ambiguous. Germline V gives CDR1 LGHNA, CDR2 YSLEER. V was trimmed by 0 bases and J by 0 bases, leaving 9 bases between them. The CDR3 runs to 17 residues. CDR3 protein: CASSQEQSFSGANVLTF. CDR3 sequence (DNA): TGCGCCAGCAGCCAAGAACAGTCTTTCTCTGGGGCCAACGTCCTGACTTTC.

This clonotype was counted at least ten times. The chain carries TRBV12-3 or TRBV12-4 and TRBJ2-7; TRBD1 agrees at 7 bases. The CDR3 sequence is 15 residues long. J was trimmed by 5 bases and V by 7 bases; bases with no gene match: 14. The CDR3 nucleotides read TGTGCCAGCACTCCTAGACAGGGCCGCATCGACGAGCAGTACTTC. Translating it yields CASTPRQGRIDEQYF.